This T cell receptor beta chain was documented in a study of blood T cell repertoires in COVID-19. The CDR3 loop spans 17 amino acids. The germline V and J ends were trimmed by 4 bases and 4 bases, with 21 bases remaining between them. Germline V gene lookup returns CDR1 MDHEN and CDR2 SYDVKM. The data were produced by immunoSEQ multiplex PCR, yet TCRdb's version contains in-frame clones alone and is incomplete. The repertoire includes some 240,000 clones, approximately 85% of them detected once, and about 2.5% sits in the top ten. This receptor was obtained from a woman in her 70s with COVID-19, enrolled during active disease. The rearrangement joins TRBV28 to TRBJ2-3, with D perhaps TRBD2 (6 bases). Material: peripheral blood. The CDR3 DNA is TGTGCCAGCAGTTACGTAGTCGGCCCGGGGGTCGCAGATACGCAGTATTTT. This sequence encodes CASSYVVGPGVADTQYF.